Listed below are T cell receptor beta chains from one sample, sequenced in a study of CD8 T cells in ankylosing spondylitis. TCRdb passed the 5' RACE reads through MiXCR, listing each CDR3 protein once. The sample lists more than 600,000 distinct CDR3 sequences; under 20% were seen once. Material for sequencing was blood, either unsorted or a sorted T cell fraction (not recorded which). The receptors were sampled from a male donor with ankylosing spondylitis. Each CDR3 is given with its conserved first and last residue. The D gene is left open where the match is weak. Not every row has a clone size; where given, it reads once, few, many or a size class.

v_call	j_call	clone_size	d_call	cdr3_aa	cdr3_nt
TRBV7-2	TRBJ2-6	.	.	CASSFAGTGANVLTF	TGTGCCAGCAGCTTCGCAGGGACCGGGGCCAACGTCCTGACTTTC
TRBV4-1	TRBJ1-2	.	TRBD1	CASSLDVGQGDGYTF	TGCGCCAGCAGCCTTGACGTGGGACAGGGTGATGGCTACACCTTC
TRBV3-1	TRBJ1-1	many	TRBD1	CASSHGQGQYTEAFF	TGTGCCAGCAGCCATGGACAGGGGCAGTACACTGAAGCTTTCTTT
TRBV12-3/TRBV12-4	TRBJ2-7	.	.	CASSLGIGAYEQYF	TGTGCCAGCAGTTTAGGGATAGGAGCCTACGAGCAGTACTTC
TRBV5-1	TRBJ2-3	few	.	CASGKNPGLDTQYF	TGCGCCAGCGGGAAAAACCCGGGACTAGATACGCAGTATTTT
TRBV27	TRBJ2-3	.	.	CASSFPGPTDTQYF	TGTGCCAGCAGTTTTCCGGGCCCCACAGATACGCAGTATTTT
TRBV7-8	TRBJ2-1	.	.	CASSSEGSYNEQFF	TGTGCCAGCAGTTCGGAGGGCTCCTACAATGAGCAGTTCTTC
TRBV7-2	TRBJ2-5	.	.	CASSYWVQETQYF	TGTGCCAGCAGCTACTGGGTCCAAGAGACCCAGTACTTC
TRBV20-1	TRBJ1-5	.	.	CSAKRGNQPQHF	TGCAGTGCTAAAAGGGGGAATCAGCCCCAGCATTTT
TRBV3-1	TRBJ2-1	.	.	CASSQEGLPWNEQFF	TGTGCCAGCAGCCAGGAGGGACTCCCCTGGAATGAGCAGTTCTTC
TRBV11-2	TRBJ2-7	few	.	CASSSGILSYEQYF	TGTGCCAGCAGCTCAGGGATTCTCAGTTACGAGCAGTACTTC
TRBV6-2/TRBV6-3	TRBJ2-3	.	.	CASRELGTDTQYF	TGTGCCAGCAGAGAGTTGGGCACAGATACGCAGTATTTT
TRBV5-1	TRBJ1-4	few	.	CASSYLSAHNEKLFF	TGCGCCAGCAGCTACTTATCCGCCCATAATGAAAAACTGTTTTTT